This T cell receptor beta chain was recovered during a study of cytomegalovirus exposure and HLA in healthy donors. PCR involved 60 Vbeta and 13 Jbeta primers. Repertoires were generated with immunoSEQ multiplex PCR, while TCRdb's copy carries only in-frame clones and drops some. The data hold 160,000 or so clones, with roughly 82% observed a single time. The study, taken as a whole, reports: Certain sequence variants were highly shared and formed a cluster, and this cluster was likely a sequencing artifact.

Germline assignment: CDR1 MNHEY and CDR2 SVGAGI. Trimming removed 6 bases at V and 2 bases at J, with 10 bases between. This CDR3 is built from 13 residues. For this clone: Its antigen is not identified.

The chain has TRBV6-5 and TRBJ1-2; weak D call: TRBD1 (6 bases). Sequenced input: PBMCs. This TCR was sampled from a man in his fifties or sixties in good health and CMV-seropositive. The CDR3 sequence: CASRRGQNYGYTF. CDR3 nucleotides: TGTGCCAGCAGACGAGGACAGAACTATGGCTACACCTTC.